This TCR beta chain was sequenced for a study of regulatory T cells in long-lasting Graves disease. Time point: newly diagnosed GD, antithyroid drugs for less than 3 months. PBMCs were the source of the RNA used for TCR sequencing. The CDR3 is made up of 15 amino acids. Trimming at V came to 6 bases and at J to 3 bases, leaving 8 bases not matched to a gene. Per the germline V gene, CDR1 is MNHNS and CDR2 is SASEGT. Assembly of TCR beta libraries relied on iRepertoire HTBI primers together with Arm-PCR of CDR3 regions. TCRdb ran MiXCR on the multiplex PCR reads and lists one entry per CDR3 protein. Of around 250,000 distinct CDR3 sequences in the sample, around 20% were seen once.

The chain uses TRBV6-1 and TRBJ1-3; 7 bases are a match to TRBD1. This sequence originates from a female donor with Graves disease. The source was peripheral blood mononuclear cells (PBMCs), collected at new diagnosis, from a patient treated with antithyroid drugs. DNA of the CDR3: TGTGCCAGCAGGTTGGGACAGATCGGTGGAAACACCATATATTTT. Its translation: CASRLGQIGGNTIYF.